This T cell receptor beta chain was observed in a study of metastatic and nonmetastatic thyroid tumors. About the study: Repertoires from blood and tumor or nodule tissue of malignant and benign thyroid patients were compared.

Broader study findings: Reportedly, malignant thyroid tumors had significantly higher TCR beta diversity than benign nodules, in blood and tumor.

There were no patients who had received any treatment before thyroid surgery. TCRdb recomputed clones from the PCR reads via MiXCR. The profile shows more than 85,000 clones, 8% to 9.5% of them singletons. This CDR3 is built from 13 residues. After removal of 1 base from V and 8 bases from J, the junction contained 2 bases not matched to a gene. From germline, CDR1 is GTSNPN and CDR2 SVGIG (reference sequence). As to this clone: Its matching antigen is unknown.

The chain couples TRBV30 to TRBJ1-3, with TRBD1 identical over 10 bases. This sequence originates from a female donor with papillary thyroid cancer or a benign thyroid nodule (not recorded which). Some clones in this sample may be carry-over from other donors' samples. The source material was blood. CDR3 in DNA: TGTGCCTGGAGTGCCGGACAGGGGGACACCATATATTTT. It specifies CAWSAGQGDTIYF.